The rows below give T cell receptor beta chains drawn from one sample of a study of CXCR3-negative and CXCR3-positive naive CD8 T cells. TCRdb reanalyzed the 5' RACE reads, giving one entry per CDR3 protein sequence and no DNA. With around 61,000 distinct CDR3 sequences in the sample, the ten largest clones hold 0.55% to 0.8%. The sample comprised naive CXCR3+ CD8+ T cells from blood. The receptors were sampled from a human donor in good health. Some clones in this sample may be carry-over from other donors' samples. CDR3s include the opening cysteine and the closing phenylalanine or tryptophan.

j_gene,v_gene,len,CDR3aa
TRBJ2-7,TRBV12-3/TRBV12-4,12,CASSSQADEQYF
TRBJ2-7,TRBV14,16,CASSPSPRGEVHEQYF
TRBJ1-2,TRBV29-1,12,CSMWGGGDGYTF
TRBJ2-1,TRBV5-4,16,CASSRLGQGISNEQFF
TRBJ2-5,TRBV7-2,11,CASSQGGTQYF
TRBJ2-1,TRBV29-1,14,CSVVSEQPYNEQFF
TRBJ2-7,TRBV29-1,13,CSVRFPISYEQYF
TRBJ1-4,TRBV25-1,15,CASSEYMGTNEKLFF
TRBJ2-7,TRBV5-1,15,CASSLDGFDSYEQYF
TRBJ1-1,TRBV20-1,14,CSASPPGRTTEAFF